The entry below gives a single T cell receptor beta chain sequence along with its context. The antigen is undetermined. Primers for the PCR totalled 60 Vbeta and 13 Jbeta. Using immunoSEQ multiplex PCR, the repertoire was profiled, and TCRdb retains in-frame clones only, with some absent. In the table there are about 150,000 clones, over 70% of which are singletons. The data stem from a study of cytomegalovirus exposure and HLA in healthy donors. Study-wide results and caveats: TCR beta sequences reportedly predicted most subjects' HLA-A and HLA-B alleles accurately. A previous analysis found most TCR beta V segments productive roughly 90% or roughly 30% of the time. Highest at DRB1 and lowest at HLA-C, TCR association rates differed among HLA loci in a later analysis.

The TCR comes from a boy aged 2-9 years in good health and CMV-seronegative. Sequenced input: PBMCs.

The CDR3 region is CASTPGGGTGELFF. For the CDR3, the DNA is TGTGCCAGTACTCCGGGGGGGGGCACCGGGGAGCTGTTTTTT. The rearrangement joins TRBV19 to TRBJ2-2; 8 nucleotides agree with TRBD2. V lost 7 bases, J lost 4 bases, and 5 bases stayed unmatched. The CDR3 is 14 amino acids. Looked up from germline, CDR1 is LNHDA and CDR2 is SQIVND (reference sequence).